One T cell receptor beta chain is described in this entry. No antigen is known for it. These data are taken from a study of T cell responses to AZD1222 COVID-19 vaccine. About the research overall: Pooled in the analysis were second doses at about 4 or about 12 weeks. Findings and caveats of the study: The donors showed a predominance of white British ancestry and of females, with possible underestimation of clonal diversity.

This CDR3 has 14 residues. J was trimmed by 5 bases and V by 7 bases; bases with no gene match: 7. CDR1 LNHDA and CDR2 SQIVND come from the germline V gene (reference sequence). Only in-frame clones appear in the TCRdb table, and some are missing; sequencing was by immunoSEQ multiplex PCR. The sample gives more than 110,000 clones, roughly 92% of which show up once; around 5% is in the top ten. The J gene is TRBJ2-2, the V gene TRBV19, with 7 bases matching TRBD1. This sequence originates from an adult in good health. The sequenced sample was peripheral blood, obtained on day 0 of AZD1222 vaccination. The CDR3 protein is CASNNRQGTGELFF. The CDR3 coding sequence is TGTGCCAGTAACAACCGACAGGGTACCGGGGAGCTGTTTTTT. Variable domain in full (rest from reference TRBV19 and TRBJ2-2): DGGITQSPKYLFRKEGQNVTLSCEQNLNHDAMYWYRQDPGQGLRLIYYSQIVNDFQKGDIAEGYSVSREKKESFPLTVTSAQKNPTAFYLCASNNRQGTGELFFGEGSRLTVL.